Here is one T cell receptor (beta chain) with its context. Germline assignment: CDR1 MNHEY and CDR2 SMNVEV (reference sequence). CDR3 length: 14 residues. Germline trimming cut 6 bases from V and 5 bases from J; bases unmatched to any gene: 7. This record comes from a study of T cell changes during pregnancy in multiple sclerosis. Repertoires were generated with immunoSEQ multiplex PCR, while TCRdb's copy carries only in-frame clones and drops some. The sample lists tens of thousands of clones; 90% were seen once. The sample here was CD8+ T cells from peripheral blood mononuclear cells, taken before pregnancy. The sequence was collected from a female donor with multiple sclerosis, enrolled in a pregnancy study. The V call is TRBV27, the J call TRBJ1-5; 7 bases fit TRBD1. In DNA form, the CDR3 reads TGTGCCAGCAGCCCGGGACAGAACCATCAGCCCCAGCATTTT. Translation gives CASSPGQNHQPQHF.